This T cell receptor (beta chain) was observed in a study of a mutant IDH1 vaccine in newly diagnosed glioma. Findings and limits, study-wide: Pseudoprogression apparently lacked any relation to changes in top peripheral T cell clonotypes. A vaccine-induced immune response developed in 93.3% of the patients.

As for this clone: Its antigen remains unknown.

Sequencing was performed with immunoSEQ multiplex PCR; in TCRdb, only in-frame clones are kept and a portion is missing. This table has around 50,000 clones, 86% appearing once. Germline V CDR1 and CDR2: SGHRS, YFSETQ. This CDR3 region has 14 residues. Trimming took off 1 base at V and 3 bases at J, with 11 bases between the two ends. Stated time point: baseline, week 1 (first vaccination visit). Treatment: pre-vaccination baseline after standard-of-care therapy. New astrocytomas of WHO grade 3 or 4 that were IDH1-mutant and ATRX-lost were found in the donors. The chain uses TRBV5-1 and TRBJ2-7; D gene ambiguous. This receptor was taken from a man aged 35-49 years with glioma. The input for sequencing was PBMCs, taken from a glioma patient treated with radiotherapy, temozolomide or both. The CDR3 is CASSLPGRGYEQYF. In DNA, the CDR3 is TGCGCCAGCAGCTTGCCTGGCAGAGGCTACGAGCAGTACTTC.